These T cell receptor beta chains were read from a single sample in a study of monozygotic twins with cystic fibrosis. Libraries were prepared by immunoSEQ multiplex PCR; TCRdb keeps only in-frame clonotypes and omits some of them. The data hold 30,000 or so clones, with around 65% observed a single time. The sequencing sample was made of blood. The receptor source for this set is a girl aged 5-17 years with cystic fibrosis. CDR3s include the opening cysteine and the closing phenylalanine or tryptophan. A D gene is named only where the DNA matches it firmly. Part of the rows lack a size; the others show once, few, many or a class for expanded clones.

>TRBV4-3|12|NA|NA|TRBJ1-1
TGCGCCAGCAGCCGGGGAAACACTGAAGCTTTCTTT
CASSRGNTEAFF
>TRBV7-2|14|NA|TRBD1|TRBJ1-1
TGTGCCAGCAGCTCCCCAGCCGGGACAGCGAAAGCTTTCTTT
CASSSPAGTAKAFF
>TRBV19|15|NA|TRBD1|TRBJ2-1
TGTGCCAGTAGTATTTGGGCAGGGGGCACACATGAGCAGTTCTTC
CASSIWAGGTHEQFF
>TRBV5-4|16|NA|NA|TRBJ1-1
TGTGCCAGCAGCTTCTTCCTTGTGGAGGGGGTGTCCGAAGCTTTCTTT
CASSFFLVEGVSEAFF
>TRBV4-3|16|NA|NA|TRBJ1-2
TGCGCCAGCAGCCCAAGCAGCCGGACAGCTAACTATGGCTACACCTTC
CASSPSSRTANYGYTF
>TRBV4-1|15|NA|NA|TRBJ1-2
TGCGCCAGCAGCTATCTTGATGGAGGACCCTATGGCTACACCTTC
CASSYLDGGPYGYTF
>TRBV30|13|NA|TRBD1|TRBJ2-1
TGTGCCTGGAGTGACACAGGGGCAAGTGAGCAGTTCTTC
CAWSDTGASEQFF
>TRBV7-2|18|once|TRBD2|TRBJ2-7
TGTGCCAGCAGCTTAGCCATACTGACTAGCGGGGAGCCCTACGAGCAGTACTTC
CASSLAILTSGEPYEQYF
>TRBV4-2|15|few|TRBD2|TRBJ2-7
TGTGCCAGCAGCCAAGCTTCTAGCGGGGCCTACGAGCAGTACTTC
CASSQASSGAYEQYF
>TRBV5-4|15|NA|NA|TRBJ1-1
TGTGCCAGCAGCTTGCGCCCGGAAGGGGGCACTGAAGCTTTCTTT
CASSLRPEGGTEAFF
>TRBV4-2|17|few|NA|TRBJ1-3
TGTGCCAGCAGCCAAGAAAGGAGAGAAGCCTCTGGAAACACCATATATTTT
CASSQERREASGNTIYF
>TRBV9|12|NA|NA|TRBJ1-2
TGTGCCAGCAGCGTAGTCGGATATGGCTACACCTTC
CASSVVGYGYTF
>TRBV4-3|14|NA|TRBD1|TRBJ2-5
TGCGCCAGCAGCCGGACAGGGCTCCAAGAGACCCAGTACTTC
CASSRTGLQETQYF
>TRBV4-3|16|NA|NA|TRBJ2-1
TGCGCCAGCGGGCCCTCTGGCGGAGGCACCTACAATGAGCAGTTCTTC
CASGPSGGGTYNEQFF
>TRBV5-6|15|few|NA|TRBJ2-4
TGTGCCAGCAGTCGTACAGGGTTAGCCAAAAACATTCAGTACTTC
CASSRTGLAKNIQYF
>TRBV29-1|12|NA|NA|TRBJ1-3
TGCAGCGTTGTGGCAGGGGCCAATACCATATATTTT
CSVVAGANTIYF
>TRBV7-9|18|NA|TRBD2|TRBJ2-1
TGTGCCAGCAGCCTAGGGACTAGCGGGAGACGCTCCTACAATGAGCAGTTCTTC
CASSLGTSGRRSYNEQFF
>TRBV20-1|11|NA|NA|TRBJ2-2
TGCAGTGCTCTAGACACCGGGGAGCTGTTTTTT
CSALDTGELFF
>TRBV2|12|NA|NA|TRBJ2-5
TGTGCCAGCAGTGTAGTCCAAGAGACCCAGTACTTC
CASSVVQETQYF
>TRBV18|15|NA|TRBD1|TRBJ2-2
TGTGCCAGCTCACGCGGGACAGGGGCCACCGGGGAGCTGTTTTTT
CASSRGTGATGELFF
>TRBV9|14|few|TRBD1|TRBJ1-1
TGTGCCAGCAGCGTAGACGCAGGGGGCACTGAAGCTTTCTTT
CASSVDAGGTEAFF
>TRBV27|14|NA|TRBD1|TRBJ2-4
TGTGCCAGCAGTACTCAGGGGGCGGGGAACATTCAGTACTTC
CASSTQGAGNIQYF
>TRBV7-7|15|NA|NA|TRBJ2-1
TGTGCCAGCAGTCCCTCGAGCTTCTTTGACAATGAGCAGTTCTTC
CASSPSSFFDNEQFF
>TRBV9|16|once|NA|TRBJ1-1
TGTGCCAGCAGCGTAGATCCGGGACTACCGAACACTGAAGCTTTCTTT
CASSVDPGLPNTEAFF
>TRBV2|14|NA|NA|TRBJ2-6
TGTGCCAGCAGACAGGTCTCTGGGGCCAACGTCCTGACTTTC
CASRQVSGANVLTF
>TRBV6-6|12|NA|NA|TRBJ2-2
TGTGCCAGCAGTCGCCTCACCGGGGAGCTGTTTTTT
CASSRLTGELFF
>TRBV2|16|once|TRBD1|TRBJ2-2
TGTGCCAGCAGCACCGGACAGGGAGGAAGGACCGGGGAGCTGTTTTTT
CASSTGQGGRTGELFF
>TRBV6-5|14|NA|NA|TRBJ1-2
TGTGCCAGCACCTCACTTGCCCCGGGGCATGGCTACACCTTC
CASTSLAPGHGYTF
>TRBV15|14|NA|TRBD1|TRBJ2-7
TGTGCCACCAGCAGAGGATTGGACAGGGGGGAGCAGTACTTC
CATSRGLDRGEQYF